This is a list of T cell receptor beta chains from one sample in a study of shared clonotypes between healthy human individuals. Sequencing used immunoSEQ multiplex PCR; TCRdb keeps in-frame clones, though not all of them. Here the sample spans roughly 600,000 clones, roughly 98% being singletons. Source material: naive CD8+ T cells sorted from blood. These receptors originate from a man aged 25-40 years in good health. The CDR3 runs from the conserved cysteine through the conserved F or W. The D gene is left open where the match is weak. Rows may omit the clone size; those that give it use once, few, many or a size class.

d_call: NA
v_call: TRBV27
clone_size: NA
j_call: TRBJ2-2
cdr3_nt: TGTGCCAGCAGTTTCCGAAGGGTAAACACCGGGGAGCTGTTTTTT
cdr3_aa: CASSFRRVNTGELFF

d_call: NA
v_call: TRBV6-5
clone_size: NA
j_call: TRBJ2-7
cdr3_nt: TGTGCCAGCACCCCCCGAGGGAGGCCTACCTACGAGCAGTACTTC
cdr3_aa: CASTPRGRPTYEQYF

d_call: NA
v_call: TRBV2
clone_size: NA
j_call: TRBJ2-5
cdr3_nt: TGTGCCAGCAGTGAACGGGACTTTGATGAGACCCAGTACTTC
cdr3_aa: CASSERDFDETQYF

d_call: NA
v_call: TRBV27
clone_size: NA
j_call: TRBJ2-5
cdr3_nt: TGTGCCTCACGGTCCCACCTCGCGGAGACCCAGTACTTC
cdr3_aa: CASRSHLAETQYF

d_call: NA
v_call: TRBV11-2
clone_size: NA
j_call: TRBJ2-7
cdr3_nt: TGTGCCAGCAGCTTAAACCGGGCTAGCGACTACGAGCAGTACTTC
cdr3_aa: CASSLNRASDYEQYF

d_call: NA
v_call: TRBV4-1
clone_size: NA
j_call: TRBJ2-5
cdr3_nt: TGCGCCAGCAGCCAAGATACGGGATTCGCGGAGGAGACCCAGTACTTC
cdr3_aa: CASSQDTGFAEETQYF

d_call: NA
v_call: TRBV4-1
clone_size: NA
j_call: TRBJ2-2
cdr3_nt: TGCGCCAGCAGCCAGGCGCCAGGGGCGCCCGGGGAGCTGTTTTTT
cdr3_aa: CASSQAPGAPGELFF

d_call: NA
v_call: TRBV9
clone_size: once
j_call: TRBJ2-7
cdr3_nt: TGTGCCAGCAGCGAGAACATTGCGGGCGAGCAGTACTTC
cdr3_aa: CASSENIAGEQYF

d_call: NA
v_call: TRBV11-2
clone_size: NA
j_call: TRBJ1-2
cdr3_nt: TGTGCCAGCAGCTTATTTGCGACAGCCCCAAATCCGGACTATGGCTACACCTTC
cdr3_aa: CASSLFATAPNPDYGYTF

d_call: NA
v_call: TRBV10-1
clone_size: once
j_call: TRBJ2-7
cdr3_nt: TGCGCCAGCAGCCAGGGTACCTACGAGCAGTACTTC
cdr3_aa: CASSQGTYEQYF

d_call: NA
v_call: TRBV4-1
clone_size: once
j_call: TRBJ1-2
cdr3_nt: TGCGCCAGCAGCCAAGGACTGATTGCTAACTATGGCTACACCTTC
cdr3_aa: CASSQGLIANYGYTF

d_call: TRBD1
v_call: TRBV7-9
clone_size: NA
j_call: TRBJ2-2
cdr3_nt: TGTGCCAGCAGCTCGCTGATGAGAAGGGACAGGGGCGAGGCCGGGGAGCTGTTTTTT
cdr3_aa: CASSSLMRRDRGEAGELFF

d_call: NA
v_call: TRBV6-1
clone_size: NA
j_call: TRBJ1-1
cdr3_nt: TGTGCCAGCAGTGAAGCGTGGAATGAAGCTTTCTTT
cdr3_aa: CASSEAWNEAFF

d_call: TRBD1
v_call: TRBV29-1
clone_size: few
j_call: TRBJ1-2
cdr3_nt: TGCAGCGTTGGCCGGACAGGGACCGACTATGGCTACACCTTC
cdr3_aa: CSVGRTGTDYGYTF

d_call: NA
v_call: TRBV25-1
clone_size: NA
j_call: TRBJ2-2
cdr3_nt: TGTGCCAGCAGTGAATGGGGCCGAGGCCCCAGTCGGGAGCTGTTTTTT
cdr3_aa: CASSEWGRGPSRELFF

d_call: NA
v_call: TRBV6-5
clone_size: NA
j_call: TRBJ1-1
cdr3_nt: TGTGCCAGCTCGGAGGTGCTCATGAACACTGAAGCTTTCTTT
cdr3_aa: CASSEVLMNTEAFF

d_call: NA
v_call: TRBV19
clone_size: NA
j_call: TRBJ1-5
cdr3_nt: TGTGCCAGTAGACTGACAGGTTATAGCAATCAGCCCCAGCATTTT
cdr3_aa: CASRLTGYSNQPQHF

d_call: NA
v_call: TRBV27
clone_size: NA
j_call: TRBJ2-2
cdr3_nt: TGTGCCAGCAGTTTATTTAGAGCCGGGGAGCTGTTTTTT
cdr3_aa: CASSLFRAGELFF

d_call: NA
v_call: TRBV6-1
clone_size: NA
j_call: TRBJ2-6
cdr3_nt: TGTGCCAGGAGAGACTCTGGGGCCAACGTCCTGACTTTC
cdr3_aa: CARRDSGANVLTF

d_call: NA
v_call: TRBV27
clone_size: NA
j_call: TRBJ1-5
cdr3_nt: TGTGCCAGCAGTTTTTCGGGAATAATAAATCAGCCCCAGCATTTT
cdr3_aa: CASSFSGIINQPQHF

d_call: TRBD1
v_call: TRBV7-9
clone_size: NA
j_call: TRBJ1-1
cdr3_nt: TGTGCCAGCAGCACGGGGAGACAGGGTGTTTTAAACACTGAAGCTTTCTTT
cdr3_aa: CASSTGRQGVLNTEAFF

d_call: NA
v_call: TRBV28
clone_size: NA
j_call: TRBJ2-1
cdr3_nt: TGTGCCAGCAGTCCCCTTAGCGGTAGCTCCTACAATGAGCAGTTCTTC
cdr3_aa: CASSPLSGSSYNEQFF

d_call: NA
v_call: TRBV9
clone_size: NA
j_call: TRBJ2-7
cdr3_nt: TGTGCCAGCAGTGAATTGGACCGCTCCTACGAGCAGTACTTC
cdr3_aa: CASSELDRSYEQYF

d_call: TRBD1
v_call: TRBV18
clone_size: NA
j_call: TRBJ2-7
cdr3_nt: TGTGCCAGCTCATCCGACAGGGGACCCTACGAGCAGTACTTC
cdr3_aa: CASSSDRGPYEQYF

d_call: TRBD1
v_call: TRBV29-1
clone_size: NA
j_call: TRBJ2-2
cdr3_nt: TGCAGCGTTGAGTTTACAGGGGGCGAAGGCACCGGGGAGCTGTTTTTT
cdr3_aa: CSVEFTGGEGTGELFF

d_call: NA
v_call: TRBV7-9
clone_size: NA
j_call: TRBJ2-3
cdr3_nt: TGTGCCAGCAGCTCCTCTCTTGGGCGGGATAATACGCAGTATTTT
cdr3_aa: CASSSSLGRDNTQYF

d_call: NA
v_call: TRBV5-1
clone_size: NA
j_call: TRBJ1-2
cdr3_nt: TGCGCCAGCAGCTTGGAGCGGACAGCTGACTATGGCTACACCTTC
cdr3_aa: CASSLERTADYGYTF

d_call: NA
v_call: TRBV27
clone_size: NA
j_call: TRBJ1-5
cdr3_nt: TGTGCCAGCAGTTTCTTTAATCAGCCCCAGCATTTT
cdr3_aa: CASSFFNQPQHF

d_call: TRBD1
v_call: TRBV7-9
clone_size: NA
j_call: TRBJ2-7
cdr3_nt: TGTGCCAGCACCATCCCAGGGGGCTACGAGCAGTACTTC
cdr3_aa: CASTIPGGYEQYF

d_call: TRBD2
v_call: TRBV6-5
clone_size: NA
j_call: TRBJ2-7
cdr3_nt: TGTGCCAGCAGTTACTTAGCGGGAGGGTTGGACGAGCAGTACTTC
cdr3_aa: CASSYLAGGLDEQYF

d_call: NA
v_call: TRBV7-8
clone_size: NA
j_call: TRBJ2-2
cdr3_nt: TGTGCCAGCAACAGGAGCCCCGCGAACACCGGGGAGCTGTTTTTT
cdr3_aa: CASNRSPANTGELFF

d_call: NA
v_call: TRBV9
clone_size: NA
j_call: TRBJ2-3
cdr3_nt: TGTGCCAGCAGCGTATGGGGGGGCACAGATACGCAGTATTTT
cdr3_aa: CASSVWGGTDTQYF

d_call: NA
v_call: TRBV13
clone_size: NA
j_call: TRBJ2-1
cdr3_nt: TGTGCCAGCAGCTTAGTGTCTAGCAATGAGCAGTTCTTC
cdr3_aa: CASSLVSSNEQFF

d_call: NA
v_call: TRBV13
clone_size: NA
j_call: TRBJ1-2
cdr3_nt: TGTGCCAGCAGCTTGGTTGCGTCTAACTATGGCTACACCTTC
cdr3_aa: CASSLVASNYGYTF

d_call: TRBD2
v_call: TRBV7-3
clone_size: NA
j_call: TRBJ2-1
cdr3_nt: TGTGCCAGCAGCTTAATGTCAAGCGGGAGAGTTGAGCAGTTCTTC
cdr3_aa: CASSLMSSGRVEQFF

d_call: NA
v_call: TRBV7-9
clone_size: NA
j_call: TRBJ2-7
cdr3_nt: TGTGCCAGCAGCTTAGAAAGTTACGAGCAGTACTTC
cdr3_aa: CASSLESYEQYF

d_call: NA
v_call: TRBV29-1
clone_size: NA
j_call: TRBJ1-4
cdr3_nt: TGCAGCGTTGAGGTGGGGCTGGACGAAAAACTGTTTTTT
cdr3_aa: CSVEVGLDEKLFF

d_call: NA
v_call: TRBV29-1
clone_size: NA
j_call: TRBJ2-7
cdr3_nt: TGCAGCGTTGAGGTGGGTCGGGACACCCTCTCCTACGAGCAGTACTTC
cdr3_aa: CSVEVGRDTLSYEQYF

d_call: TRBD2
v_call: TRBV9
clone_size: NA
j_call: TRBJ2-7
cdr3_nt: TGTGCCAGCAGCGTAGCTAGCGGGCTAACCTACGAGCAGTACTTC
cdr3_aa: CASSVASGLTYEQYF

d_call: TRBD1
v_call: TRBV14
clone_size: few
j_call: TRBJ1-3
cdr3_nt: TGTGCCAGCAGCGCCGCGGGACAGGGAGTCATTAACACCATATATTTT
cdr3_aa: CASSAAGQGVINTIYF

d_call: TRBD2
v_call: TRBV7-2
clone_size: NA
j_call: TRBJ2-7
cdr3_nt: TGTGCCAGCAGCTTAGGGCCTAGCGGGCCAACCTACGAGCAGTACTTC
cdr3_aa: CASSLGPSGPTYEQYF

d_call: TRBD2
v_call: TRBV11-3
clone_size: NA
j_call: TRBJ2-1
cdr3_nt: TGTGCCAGCAGCTCCGGGACTAGCGGAGAAAATGAGCAGTTCTTC
cdr3_aa: CASSSGTSGENEQFF